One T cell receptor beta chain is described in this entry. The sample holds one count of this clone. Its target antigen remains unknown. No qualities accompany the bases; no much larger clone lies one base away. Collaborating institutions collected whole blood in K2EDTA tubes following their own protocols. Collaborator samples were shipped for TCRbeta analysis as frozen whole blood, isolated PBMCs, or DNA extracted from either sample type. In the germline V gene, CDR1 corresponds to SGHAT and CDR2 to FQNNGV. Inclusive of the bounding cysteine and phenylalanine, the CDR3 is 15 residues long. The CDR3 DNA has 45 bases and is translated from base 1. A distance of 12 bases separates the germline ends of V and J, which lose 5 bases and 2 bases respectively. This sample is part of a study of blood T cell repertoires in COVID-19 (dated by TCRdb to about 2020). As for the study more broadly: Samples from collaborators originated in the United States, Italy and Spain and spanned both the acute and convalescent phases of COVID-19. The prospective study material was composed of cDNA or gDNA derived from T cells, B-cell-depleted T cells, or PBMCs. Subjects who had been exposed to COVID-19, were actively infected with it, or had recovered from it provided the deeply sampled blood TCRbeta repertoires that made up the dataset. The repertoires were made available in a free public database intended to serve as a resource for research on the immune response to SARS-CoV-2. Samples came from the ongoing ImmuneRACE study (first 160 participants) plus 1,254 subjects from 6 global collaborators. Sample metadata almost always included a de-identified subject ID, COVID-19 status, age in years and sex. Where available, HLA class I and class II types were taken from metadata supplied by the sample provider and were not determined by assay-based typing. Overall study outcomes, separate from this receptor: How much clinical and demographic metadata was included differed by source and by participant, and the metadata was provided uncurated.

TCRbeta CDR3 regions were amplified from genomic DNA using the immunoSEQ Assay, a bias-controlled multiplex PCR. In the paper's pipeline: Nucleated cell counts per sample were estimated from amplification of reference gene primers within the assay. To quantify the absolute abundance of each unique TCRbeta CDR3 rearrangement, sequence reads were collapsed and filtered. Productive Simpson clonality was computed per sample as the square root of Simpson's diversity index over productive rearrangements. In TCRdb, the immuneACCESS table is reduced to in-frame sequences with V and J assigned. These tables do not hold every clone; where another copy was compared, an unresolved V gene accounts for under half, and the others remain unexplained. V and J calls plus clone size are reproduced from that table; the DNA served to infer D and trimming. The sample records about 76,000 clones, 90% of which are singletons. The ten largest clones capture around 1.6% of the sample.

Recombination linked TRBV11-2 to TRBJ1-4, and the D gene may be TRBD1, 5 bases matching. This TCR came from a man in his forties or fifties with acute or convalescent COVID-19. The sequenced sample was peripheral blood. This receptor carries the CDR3 CASSRGIGTNEKLFF. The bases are TGTGCCAGCAGCCGGGGGATAGGCACTAATGAAAAACTGTTTTTT.